A single sample gave rise to the 17 T cell receptor beta chains below, sequenced in a study of early T cells in non-severe SARS-CoV-2 infection. TCRdb processed the 5' RACE reads anew with MiXCR; each CDR3 protein has one entry. The repertoire holds roughly 34,000 distinct CDR3 sequences, over 6% seen once, with roughly an eighth in the top ten. The sequencing used whole blood, collected at baseline. These receptor sequences come from an adult who was a healthcare worker with PCR-confirmed SARS-CoV-2 infection or an uninfected control (not recorded which).

This clonotype was detected many times. The V gene is TRBV7-8, the J gene TRBJ2-1, with TRBD2 matching over 10 bases. The J segment lost 3 bases and the V segment lost 6 bases, leaving 8 bases of the junction unmatched. Per the germline V gene, CDR1 is SGHVS and CDR2 is FQNEAQ. The CDR3 runs to 16 residues. The CDR3, as DNA: TGTGCCAGCAGGAGACTAGCGGGCCCAATCTACAATGAGCAGTTCTTC. Its protein product is CASRRLAGPIYNEQFF.

This clonotype was observed a single time. The V call is TRBV2, the J call TRBJ2-2, with 7 bases aligning to TRBD1. This CDR3 has 14 amino acids. The V gene end was trimmed by 5 bases and the J gene end by 7 bases; junction bases not matched to a gene: 7. The germline V gene has CDR1 SNHLY and CDR2 FYNNEI. The CDR3 loop reads CASSRQGYSGELFF. In DNA, the CDR3 is TGTGCCAGCAGTCGACAGGGCTACAGCGGGGAGCTGTTTTTT.

This sequence joins TRBV20-1 and TRBJ2-3; 10 bases map to TRBD2. This CDR3 is 16 amino acids long. Germline V gene data show CDR1 as DFQATT and CDR2 as SNEGSKA (reference sequence). With 3 bases clipped from V and 5 bases from J, the junction kept 11 bases outside the gene matches. The CDR3 loop reads CSARSPSGSFVDTQYF. CDR3 DNA sequence: TGCAGTGCTAGGAGCCCTAGCGGGAGCTTCGTAGATACGCAGTATTTT.

This clonotype was observed a handful of times. The chain joins TRBV6-5 to TRBJ2-7, with 8 bases fitting TRBD2. Per germline, CDR1 MNHEY and CDR2 SVGAGI. The CDR3 is 14 amino acids. V dropped 10 bases and J dropped 9; count of bases not matched to a gene: 17. The CDR3 reads CATKRGLGVSGQYF. CDR3 nucleotides: TGTGCCACAAAGAGGGGACTAGGCGTCAGTGGGCAGTACTTC.

The sample holds a few counts of this clonotype. The rearrangement joins TRBV28 to TRBJ1-5; 7 nucleotides align to TRBD1. This CDR3 is built from 17 residues. In germline, CDR1 is MDHEN, CDR2 SYDVKM. V was pared by 5 bases and J by 1 base, with 11 bases of the junction left unmatched. This chain's CDR3 is CASSRPSQGRSNQPQHF. The CDR3 DNA is TGTGCCAGCAGTCGACCCTCACAGGGGAGGAGCAATCAGCCCCAGCATTTT. The variable domain in full, with the rest retrieved from reference TRBV28 and TRBJ1-5, is DVKVTQSSRYLVKRTGEKVFLECVQDMDHENMFWYRQDPGLGLRLIYFSYDVKMKEKGDIPEGYSVSREKKERFSLILESASTNQTSMYLCASSRPSQGRSNQPQHFGDGTRLSIL.

V and J are TRBV18 and TRBJ1-5; 10 positions agree with TRBD1. The CDR3 runs to 16 residues. Germline V CDR1 and CDR2: KGHSH, LQKENI. The junction had 3 bases not matched to a gene; V was cut back by 4 bases and J by 0 bases. The CDR3 nucleotides are TGTGCCAGCTCACGGGACAGGGGCTATAGCAATCAGCCCCAGCATTTT. Translation: CASSRDRGYSNQPQHF.

This clonotype was recorded at least ten times. This chain links TRBV6-2 or TRBV6-3 with TRBJ2-7, with 14 bases fitting TRBD2. The V gene end was trimmed by 5 bases and the J gene end by 0 bases; junction bases not matched to a gene: 6. CDR3 size: 17 residues. CDR1 and CDR2 from the germline V gene are MNHEY and SVGEGT. CDR3 coding DNA: TGTGCCAGCAGTGACGGACTAGCGGGAGGCTTCTCCTACGAGCAGTACTTC. Residues: CASSDGLAGGFSYEQYF.

This clonotype came up a few times. The gene calls are TRBV18 and TRBJ2-1; 7 bases match TRBD2. With 3 bases clipped from V and 9 bases from J, the junction kept 14 bases outside the gene matches. In germline, CDR1 is KGHSH, CDR2 LQKENI. This CDR3 spans 16 amino acids. CDR3 loop: CASSPQGLRGSGEQFF. The CDR3, as DNA: TGTGCCAGCTCACCCCAGGGATTGCGCGGGAGTGGTGAGCAGTTCTTC.

This clonotype was observed many times. The rearrangement uses TRBV10-3 and TRBJ2-2; 11 bases are shared with TRBD2. The CDR3 is 16 residues long. Germline values: CDR1 ENHRY, CDR2 SYGVKD. V was clipped by 4 bases and J by 4 bases; unmatched bases: 5. DNA for the CDR3: TGTGCCATCAGTGCACCCGGGACTAGCGGCACCGGGGAGCTGTTTTTT. Translation gives CAISAPGTSGTGELFF.

The chain couples TRBV10-3 to TRBJ2-3; 10 bases are a match to TRBD2. Germline CDR1 and CDR2: ENHRY and SYGVKD. J gave up 5 bases and V 2 bases, and 10 bases lay outside the gene matches. The length of the CDR3 is 17 residues. Here the CDR3 DNA reads TGTGCCATCAGTGAGGCCCTAGCGGGAGTCCGGGGAGATACGCAGTATTTT. It encodes CAISEALAGVRGDTQYF.

This clonotype has at least ten counts. The CDR3 loop reads CASSLSTNTGELFF. In nucleotides, the CDR3 is TGTGCCAGCAGCCTCAGCACGAACACCGGGGAGCTGTTTTTT. The chain employs TRBV7-2 and TRBJ2-2; no reliable D call. The ends were cut back, 5 bases at V and 0 bases at J, with 7 bases in the middle. This CDR3 is built from 14 residues. Germline V gene sequence: CDR1 SGHTA, CDR2 FQGNSA.

The chain joins TRBV5-1 to TRBJ2-1, with 10 nucleotides matching TRBD2. Per the germline V gene, CDR1 is SGHRS and CDR2 is YFSETQ. This CDR3 spans 15 amino acids. J was trimmed by 8 bases and V by 0 bases; bases with no gene match: 5. This chain's CDR3 is CASSLVASGSYEQFF. The CDR3 DNA reads TGCGCCAGCAGCTTGGTCGCTAGCGGGAGCTATGAGCAGTTCTTC.

This chain uses TRBV20-1 with TRBJ2-3; 9 bases are shared with TRBD2. CDR3 length equals 14 residues. Looked up from germline, CDR1 is DFQATT and CDR2 is SNEGSKA (reference sequence). The ends lost 3 bases at V and 1 base at J; junction bases unmatched: 2. The CDR3 here is CSASVAGGTDTQYF. The CDR3 DNA is TGCAGTGCTAGCGTAGCGGGAGGCACAGATACGCAGTATTTT.

This rearrangement joins TRBV5-1 to TRBJ2-3; TRBD2 matches 7 bases. V dropped 0 bases and J dropped 0; count of bases not matched to a gene: 4. CDR3 size: 16 residues. Germline CDR1 reads SGHRS; CDR2 reads YFSETQ. Here the CDR3 reads CASSLVGSGSTDTQYF. The CDR3 nucleotides are TGCGCCAGCAGCTTGGTCGGTAGCGGGAGCACAGATACGCAGTATTTT.

This clonotype was detected many times. V usage is TRBV14 and J usage is TRBJ2-1, with 11 nucleotides matching TRBD2. J gave up 13 bases and V 4 bases, and 3 bases lay outside the gene matches. This CDR3 comprises 12 residues. Germline V gene sequence: CDR1 SGHDN, CDR2 FVKESK. This chain's CDR3 is CASSPGLAVQFF. CDR3 bases: TGTGCCAGCAGCCCGGGACTAGCGGTTCAGTTCTTC.

In this sample, this clonotype turned up many times. V usage is TRBV4-3 and J usage is TRBJ1-5; D remains ambiguous. Trimming stripped 0 bases from V and 10 bases from J, with 10 bases between. This CDR3 comprises 13 residues. Germline CDR1 LGHNA, CDR2 YSLEER. The CDR3 loop is CASSQEALSPQHF. In DNA, the CDR3 is TGCGCCAGCAGCCAAGAAGCCCTCTCACCCCAGCATTTT.

This clonotype was counted at least ten times. This chain's CDR3 is CAISPGGTMANEQFF. The CDR3 DNA reads TGTGCCATCAGTCCAGGGGGCACTATGGCGAATGAGCAGTTCTTC. The V and J genes are TRBV10-3 and TRBJ2-1; TRBD1 matches 8 bases. From germline, CDR1 is ENHRY and CDR2 SYGVKD. CDR3 length: 15 amino acids. V gave up 5 bases and J gave up 7 bases; unmatched junction bases: 10.